The 32 T cell receptor beta chains reported below all come from one sample, sequenced in a study of T cells expressing NK-cell markers (dated by TCRdb to about 2020). The library was obtained by 5' RACE. The instrument given in TCRdb is Illumina HiSeq 2000. Through TCRdb reprocessing, the reads give one entry per CDR3 protein sequence; DNA is omitted. The table kept for this sample lists under 500,000 distinct CDR3 sequences. Of the sample, 7.3% falls within the top ten clones. Sequencing input: blood T cells: a sorted CD56 or NKG2C T cell subset, CD4+ or CD8+ T cells, or bulk PBMC T cells (not recorded which). Every receptor here comes from a woman aged 18-69 years in good health.

V is TRBV6-1 and J is TRBJ1-2. Germline CDR1 and CDR2: MNHNS and SASEGT. The CDR3 runs to 13 residues. The CDR3: CASSPSGVRGYTF.

The chain links TRBV10-3 to TRBJ2-1; TCRdb calls TRBD2, which cannot be checked without DNA. Germline CDR1 is ENHRY and CDR2 is SYGVKD. There are 16 residues in the CDR3. The CDR3 is CAIRETSGRPVDEQFF.

This rearrangement joins TRBV25-1 to TRBJ1-1; TCRdb calls TRBD1, which cannot be checked without DNA. The CDR3 consists of 14 residues. Germline assignment: CDR1 MGHDK and CDR2 SYGVNS. CDR3: CASSDTGANTEAFF.

The chain uses TRBV6-2 or TRBV6-3 and TRBJ1-5; the TCRdb call, TRBD1, lacks DNA for checking. Germline CDR1 and CDR2: MNHEY and SVGEGT. The CDR3 loop spans 17 amino acids. The CDR3 spells CASSLRRGAGFNQPQHF.

The chain carries TRBV7-2 and TRBJ2-2. The CDR3 contains 16 residues. Germline values: CDR1 SGHTA, CDR2 FQGNSA. This chain's CDR3 is CASSLGARVNTGELFF. Variable domain in full (rest from reference TRBV7-2 and TRBJ2-2): GAGVSQSPSNKVTEKGKDVELRCDPISGHTALYWYRQSLGQGLEFLIYFQGNSAPDKSGLPSDRFSAERTGGSVSTLTIQRTQQEDSAVYLCASSLGARVNTGELFFGEGSRLTVL.

The chain carries TRBV10-3 and TRBJ2-3; absent DNA, TCRdb's TRBD1 call cannot be checked. Germline CDR1 reads ENHRY; CDR2 reads SYGVKD. CDR3 length equals 15 residues. This CDR3 reads CAISGIGQPTDTQYF.

The chain links TRBV11-1 to TRBJ2-3. Per the germline V gene, CDR1 is SGHAT and CDR2 is FQDESV (reference sequence). The CDR3 has 15 residues. Here the CDR3 reads CASSQSGGGTDTQYF.

The V call is TRBV12-3 or TRBV12-4, the J call TRBJ1-1; TCRdb calls TRBD1, which cannot be checked without DNA. The CDR3 runs 15 residues. CDR3 sequence: CASSLAAGAGTEAFF.

V and J are TRBV12-3 or TRBV12-4 and TRBJ1-2; TCRdb's D call of TRBD1 is untestable without DNA. This CDR3 has 15 residues. CDR3 sequence reads: CASSFRDRVNYGYTF.

J is TRBJ2-1 and V is TRBV4-2; TCRdb designates TRBD2, a call that cannot be tested without DNA. Germline V gene lookup returns CDR1 LGHNA and CDR2 YNFKEQ. CDR3 length equals 13 residues. CDR3 residues: CASSQDRGLVAFF.

The gene calls are TRBV4-2 and TRBJ2-7. Per germline, CDR1 LGHNA and CDR2 YNFKEQ. This CDR3 region has 15 residues. The CDR3 is CASSQESGSYYEQYF.

The chain's CDR3 is CASNSRYTDTQYF. V is TRBV6-6 and J is TRBJ2-3. Germline V gene data show CDR1 as MNHNY and CDR2 as SVGAGI (reference sequence). The CDR3 is made up of 13 amino acids.

The rearrangement joins TRBV7-6 to TRBJ2-1; without DNA, the TCRdb call of TRBD1 cannot be checked. This CDR3 spans 17 amino acids. The germline CDR1 and CDR2 sequences are SGHVS and FNYEAQ. The CDR3 spells CASSLDTGTRHGLEQFF.

This chain connects TRBV27 to TRBJ2-3. The CDR3 loop spans 14 amino acids. Germline CDR1 MNHEY, CDR2 SMNVEV (reference sequence). CDR3 residues: CASSFVGYTDTQYF.

CDR3 protein: CASSATGELMADTQYF. This chain links TRBV9 with TRBJ2-3. Germline lookup yields CDR1 SGDLS and CDR2 YYNGEE. The CDR3 extends over 16 amino acids.

This sequence joins TRBV3-1 and TRBJ1-4. The CDR3 contains 17 residues. Germline CDR1 and CDR2: LGHDT and YNNKEL (reference sequence). The CDR3 spells CASSQEWEGLDNEKLFF.

The chain joins TRBV2 to TRBJ1-3. The CDR3 has 15 amino acids. Germline V gene lookup returns CDR1 SNHLY and CDR2 FYNNEI. The CDR3 loop reads CASSPTPASGNTIYF.

The chain employs TRBV20-1 and TRBJ2-7. Germline V gives CDR1 DFQATT, CDR2 SNEGSKA (reference sequence). The CDR3 is 15 amino acids. The CDR3 loop is CSARERRSLVYEQYF.

The rearrangement joins TRBV7-3 to TRBJ2-6; TCRdb's assignment of TRBD2 cannot be checked, as there is no DNA. The CDR3 totals 18 residues. Germline-derived CDR1 and CDR2 are SGHTA and FQGTGA. This chain's CDR3 is CASSPGIAGESGANVLTF. The whole variable domain, remainder taken from reference TRBV7-3 and TRBJ2-6, is GAGVSQTPSNKVTEKGKYVELRCDPISGHTALYWYRQSLGQGPEFLIYFQGTGAADDSGLPNDRFFAVRPEGSVSTLKIQRTERGDSAVYLCASSPGIAGESGANVLTFGAGSRLTVL.

V gene TRBV4-3 combines with J gene TRBJ2-7; TCRdb indicates TRBD2, and absent DNA this call remains unverified. This CDR3 is built from 15 residues. The germline V gene has CDR1 LGHNA and CDR2 YSLEER. CDR3 in amino acids: CASSYGTANPYEQYF.

The chain combines TRBV20-1 with TRBJ2-2; TCRdb lists TRBD2, though no DNA is available to test this call. This CDR3 spans 16 amino acids. Per germline, CDR1 DFQATT and CDR2 SNEGSKA (reference sequence). Here the CDR3 reads CSARDWRASVTGELFF.

V is TRBV6-2 or TRBV6-3 and J is TRBJ2-3. The CDR3 runs 13 residues. The germline V gene has CDR1 MNHEY and CDR2 SVGEGT. The CDR3 sequence: CASSYSSTDTQYF.

The chain carries TRBV4-2 and TRBJ2-3; TCRdb names TRBD2, which stays unverified in the absence of DNA. This CDR3 spans 17 amino acids. Germline V gene lookup returns CDR1 LGHNA and CDR2 YNFKEQ. Here the CDR3 reads CASSQVDSGSSTDTQYF.

The J gene is TRBJ2-2, the V gene TRBV5-6; the D call from TCRdb, TRBD2, cannot be confirmed without DNA. Per germline, CDR1 SGHDT and CDR2 YYEEEE. The CDR3 loop spans 16 amino acids. CDR3 sequence reads: CASSLLLAANTGELFF.

The CDR3 loop reads CASSVSHGTGGSQPQHF. This sequence joins TRBV12-3 or TRBV12-4 and TRBJ1-5; TCRdb's D call of TRBD1 is untestable without DNA. The CDR3 covers 17 residues.

The rearrangement joins TRBV12-3 or TRBV12-4 to TRBJ1-2. The CDR3 spans 13 residues. This CDR3 is CASSLYLYYGYTF.

This chain uses TRBV20-1 with TRBJ2-1. The CDR3 spans 15 residues. Germline V gives CDR1 DFQATT, CDR2 SNEGSKA (reference sequence). The CDR3 spells CSASLDPLPRHEQFF.

V is TRBV30 and J is TRBJ2-7; with no DNA, the TCRdb D assignment of TRBD2 cannot be verified. Germline CDR1 reads GTSNPN; CDR2 reads SVGIG (reference sequence). This CDR3 contains 14 residues. Here the CDR3 reads CAWSWEGGNYEQYF.

The CDR3 reads CASSLGQREYTQYF. The chain links TRBV5-5 to TRBJ2-3; the D gene TCRdb calls, TRBD2, cannot be checked with no DNA. CDR1 is SGHKS, CDR2 YYEKEE, per germline (reference sequence). The CDR3 covers 14 residues.

The V call is TRBV6-2 or TRBV6-3, the J call TRBJ2-5; TCRdb's assignment of TRBD2 cannot be checked, as there is no DNA. CDR3 length equals 16 residues. Germline CDR1 is MNHEY and CDR2 is SVGEGT. The chain's CDR3 is CASSFPSGRIQETQYF.

The chain recombines TRBV29-1 with TRBJ2-1; no DNA is available, so the TRBD1 call from TCRdb remains unchecked. CDR1 is SQVTM and CDR2 is ANQGSEA in the germline V gene. CDR3 size: 11 residues. CDR3 region: CSLTDRNEQFF.

V gene TRBV10-3 combines with J gene TRBJ2-2; TCRdb lists TRBD1, though no DNA is available to test this call. The CDR3 is made up of 16 amino acids. The germline V gene encodes CDR1 ENHRY and CDR2 SYGVKD. CDR3 sequence reads: CAARQGGYRGTGELFF.